The 30 T cell receptor beta chains given below trace back to one sample, sequenced in a study of blood T cell repertoires in COVID-19. Assay used: immunoSEQ multiplex PCR; TCRdb lists only in-frame clones, some missing. This sample carries 90,000 to 150,000 clones, 85% of them seen once, and the ten largest clones take approximately 10%. Sequencing input: peripheral blood. Receptor source: an older man with acute or convalescent COVID-19.

The CDR3 region has the DNA TGTGCCAGCAATACAGGGATCTATAATTCACCCCTCCACTTT. This gives the protein CASNTGIYNSPLHF. The chain has TRBV2 and TRBJ1-6; TRBD1 is a possible D gene (6 bases). The V end lost 7 bases, the J end lost 3 bases, and 10 bases lay between the germline ends. Germline-derived CDR1 and CDR2 are SNHLY and FYNNEI. The CDR3 has 14 residues.

The rearrangement links TRBV28 to TRBJ1-6; D unclear. Germline V gene lookup returns CDR1 MDHEN and CDR2 SYDVKM. This CDR3 has 12 amino acids. The V end was cut by 3 bases, the J end by 6 bases, with 3 bases between. This CDR3 is CASSFRNSPLHF. In nucleotides, the CDR3 is TGTGCCAGCAGTTTCCGTAATTCACCCCTCCACTTT.

V gene TRBV28 combines with J gene TRBJ2-3; D is ambiguous. V lost 1 base to trimming and J lost 0 bases, with 8 bases between them. The CDR3 consists of 15 residues. Germline CDR1 MDHEN, CDR2 SYDVKM. The CDR3, as DNA: TGTGCCAGCAGTTTATTGGCCTCTAGCACAGATACGCAGTATTTT. This gives the protein CASSLLASSTDTQYF.

The V call is TRBV2, the J call TRBJ1-1; 8 bases agree with TRBD1. CDR3 length equals 16 residues. Germline loops: CDR1 SNHLY, CDR2 FYNNEI. Losses at the gene ends were 2 bases for V and 4 bases for J; bases not matched to a gene: 9. CDR3 bases: TGTGCCAGCAGTGAAAGGAGAGGACAGGGAGGCACTGAAGCTTTCTTT. Translated, it gives CASSERRGQGGTEAFF.

The chain carries TRBV19 and TRBJ2-3; 11 positions agree with TRBD2. Losses at the gene ends were 7 bases for V and 2 bases for J; bases not matched to a gene: 8. The length of the CDR3 is 16 residues. Germline CDR1 is LNHDA and CDR2 is SQIVND (reference sequence). The CDR3 sequence is CASKLAGGHYTDTQYF. DNA of the CDR3: TGTGCCAGTAAATTAGCGGGAGGGCACTACACAGATACGCAGTATTTT.

This clone was counted a single time. V gene TRBV3-1 (or the pseudogene TRBV3-2) combines with J gene TRBJ2-1, with D tentatively TRBD2 (6 bases). V shed 4 bases and J shed 9 bases, with 10 bases lying between them. Germline V gene lookup returns CDR1 LGHDT and CDR2 YNNKEL (reference sequence). The CDR3 spans 12 residues. The CDR3 DNA reads as TGTGCCAGCAGCCGGGGGGATCCTGAGCAGTTCTTC. Translated, it gives CASSRGDPEQFF.

This clone is a singleton in its sample. The chain links TRBV3-1 (or the pseudogene TRBV3-2) to TRBJ2-7, with 7 positions matching TRBD1. Per the germline V gene, CDR1 is LGHDT and CDR2 is YNNKEL (reference sequence). Trimming took 4 bases from V and 3 from J; bases not matched to a gene: 3. The CDR3 consists of 13 residues. The CDR3 loop is CASSRQGDYEQYF. CDR3 DNA sequence: TGTGCCAGCAGCCGACAGGGAGACTACGAGCAGTACTTC.

This clone occurred a few times. The chain couples TRBV7-2 to TRBJ1-5; no clear D. V lost 1 base, J lost 11 bases, and 12 bases lay in between. Germline CDR1 reads SGHTA; CDR2 reads FQGNSA. The CDR3 spans 13 residues. In DNA form, the CDR3 reads TGTGCCAGCAGCTTAGGCGCAAAAGAGGCCCAGCATTTT. It encodes CASSLGAKEAQHF.

This chain uses TRBV29-1 with TRBJ2-7; tentative D call: TRBD1 (5 bases). Germline CDR1 reads SQVTM; CDR2 reads ANQGSEA. CDR3 length equals 16 residues. Deletions cut 4 bases from V and 2 bases from J, with 21 bases between. The CDR3: CSVVSYLQGSAYEQYF. In nucleotides, the CDR3 is TGCAGCGTTGTGTCGTACCTCCAGGGCTCGGCCTACGAGCAGTACTTC.

The table lists this clone with a few counts. The V gene is TRBV5-1, the J gene TRBJ1-2, with D perhaps TRBD1 (5 bases). CDR3 length equals 13 residues. Germline V gives CDR1 SGHRS, CDR2 YFSETQ. V was cut by 0 bases and J by 6 bases, with 9 bases left in between. In DNA form, the CDR3 reads TGCGCCAGCAGCTTGGGGACATTGGATGGCTACACCTTC. Amino acids: CASSLGTLDGYTF.

The gene calls are TRBV11-1 and TRBJ2-5, with 7 bases lining up with TRBD1. There are 15 residues in the CDR3. After removal of 2 bases from V and 1 base from J, the junction contained 4 bases not matched to a gene. Germline lookup yields CDR1 SGHAT and CDR2 FQDESV (reference sequence). Here the CDR3 DNA reads TGTGCCAGCAGCTTATTGGGACAGATCCAAGAGACCCAGTACTTC. Amino acids: CASSLLGQIQETQYF. The full variable domain, rest sourced from reference TRBV11-1 and TRBJ2-5, is EAEVAQSPRYKITEKSQAVAFWCDPISGHATLYWYRQILGQGPELLVQFQDESVVDDSQLPKDRFSAERLKGVDSTLKIQPAELGDSAMYLCASSLLGQIQETQYFGPGTRLLVL.

The chain recombines TRBV6-6 with TRBJ1-2; no definite D call. CDR3 length: 13 amino acids. The germline V gene encodes CDR1 MNHNY and CDR2 SVGAGI (reference sequence). Trimming removed 6 bases at V and 2 bases at J, with 10 bases between. This chain's CDR3 is CASSTAGNYGYTF. CDR3 sequence (DNA): TGTGCCAGCAGCACCGCGGGGAACTATGGCTACACCTTC.

The genes are TRBV21-1 and TRBJ1-2; the table's D call of TRBD1 was not tested on the DNA. TRBV21-1 is described as a pseudogene. The CDR3 length is 16 residues. The CDR3 sequence is CASSKGQELTRYGYTF. CDR3 DNA sequence: TGTGCCAGCAGCAAAGGACAGGAGCTGACTCGCTATGGCTACACCTTC.

V usage is TRBV11-3 and J usage is TRBJ1-2; TRBD1 matches 10 bases. The CDR3 extends over 16 amino acids. The germline V gene encodes CDR1 SGHNT and CDR2 YENEEA. The V gene end was trimmed by 5 bases and the J gene end by 7 bases; junction bases not matched to a gene: 13. The CDR3 region has the DNA TGTGCCAGCAGCCCCCGGACAGGGGGGAGATTGTGTGGCTACACCTTC. Translated: CASSPRTGGRLCGYTF.

The rearrangement uses TRBV6-1 and TRBJ2-7; 10 bases line up with TRBD2. The CDR3 has 16 amino acids. Per germline, CDR1 MNHNS and CDR2 SASEGT. V was clipped by 0 bases and J by 4 bases; unmatched bases: 6. The DNA for the CDR3 is TGTGCCAGCAGTGAAGCGCCCCGAGCGGGAGGGTACGAGCAGTACTTC. It encodes CASSEAPRAGGYEQYF.

The rearrangement uses TRBV6-5 and TRBJ1-4; perhaps TRBD1 as D (6 bases). The CDR3 has 15 amino acids. Germline V CDR1 and CDR2: MNHEY, SVGAGI. The ends were cut back, 4 bases at V and 7 bases at J, with 16 bases in the middle. CDR3 sequence reads: CASSSQGRWGEKLFF. The CDR3 DNA follows: TGTGCCAGCAGTTCACAGGGTCGGTGGGGTGAAAAACTGTTTTTT.

The rearrangement joins TRBV24-1 to TRBJ2-7; TRBD2 agrees at 9 bases. The CDR3 length is 14 residues. V dropped 6 bases and J dropped 2; count of bases not matched to a gene: 4. Germline loops: CDR1 KGHDR, CDR2 SFDVKD. CDR3 in DNA: TGTGCCACCAGTCCGGCGGGAGGGACCTACGAGCAGTACTTC. This codes for CATSPAGGTYEQYF.

Details on this clone: Germline and junction disagree at one end, which may indicate a read error. V and J are TRBV6-4 and TRBJ1-2, with 9 bases that match TRBD1. The CDR3 is 14 residues long. Germline V gene sequence: CDR1 MRHNA, CDR2 SNTAGT. The DNA of the CDR3 is TGTGCCAGCGGAGAACCGGGACAGGGCCCTCCCATCTCCTTC. This gives the protein CASGEPGQGPPISF.

V and J are TRBV7-8 and TRBJ2-1; 12 bases agree with TRBD2. The CDR3 contains 15 residues. J was trimmed by 4 bases and V by 5 bases; bases with no gene match: 3. CDR1 is SGHVS, CDR2 FQNEAQ, per germline. The CDR3, as DNA: TGTGCCAGCAGCAGCGGGACTAGCGGGTACAATGAGCAGTTCTTC. This gives the protein CASSSGTSGYNEQFF.

CDR3 loop: CASSKPGGNQPQHF. In DNA, the CDR3 is TGTGCCAGTAGTAAGCCCGGAGGCAATCAGCCCCAGCATTTT. The chain has TRBV19 and TRBJ1-5, with no clear D. The germline V gene has CDR1 LNHDA and CDR2 SQIVND (reference sequence). V dropped 4 bases and J dropped 2 bases, with 9 bases sitting between them. CDR3 length equals 14 residues.

The V gene is TRBV28, the J gene TRBJ1-5; 10 positions agree with TRBD1. Germline trimming cut 3 bases from V and 5 bases from J; bases unmatched to any gene: 7. CDR3 length: 16 amino acids. Germline lookup yields CDR1 MDHEN and CDR2 SYDVKM. The CDR3 DNA reads as TGTGCCAGCAGTTTTTTCCGGACAGGGGGGCATCAGCCCCAGCATTTT. This sequence encodes CASSFFRTGGHQPQHF.

The genes are TRBV5-8 and TRBJ1-6; 8 positions match TRBD1. The CDR3 runs to 14 residues. Germline V lookup: CDR1 SGHTS, CDR2 YDEGEE. V lost 4 bases, J lost 10 bases, and 7 bases stayed unmatched. CDR3: CASSIGQGRSPLHF. CDR3 coding DNA: TGTGCCAGCAGCATCGGACAGGGACGCTCACCCCTCCACTTT.

This chain links TRBV29-1 with TRBJ1-5; 8 positions agree with TRBD1. The CDR3 consists of 14 residues. Per the germline V gene, CDR1 is SQVTM and CDR2 is ANQGSEA. The V segment lost 6 bases and the J segment 3 bases; nucleotides outside the gene matches: 7. The CDR3, as DNA: TGCAGCGTCCGACAGGGGCCCCCCAATCAGCCCCAGCATTTT. Translated, it gives CSVRQGPPNQPQHF. Variable domain in full (rest from reference TRBV29-1 and TRBJ1-5): SAVISQKPSRDICQRGTSLTIQCQVDSQVTMMFWYRQQPGQSLTLIATANQGSEATYESGFVIDKFPISRPNLTFSTLTVSNMSPEDSSIYLCSVRQGPPNQPQHFGDGTRLSIL.

The rearrangement uses TRBV7-8 and TRBJ1-5, with D tentatively TRBD1 (6 bases). Trimming removed 5 bases at V and 2 bases at J, with 22 bases between. There are 18 residues in the CDR3. CDR1 and CDR2 (germline): SGHVS, FQNEAQ. In nucleotides, the CDR3 is TGTGCCAGCAGCCTACCCCGGGGTGGGGGCGTTGGCAATCAGCCCCAGCATTTT. Protein: CASSLPRGGGVGNQPQHF.

V is TRBV7-2 and J is TRBJ2-7; possible D gene TRBD1, 6 bases. CDR1 and CDR2 from the germline V gene are SGHTA and FQGNSA. V was clipped by 1 base and J by 7 bases, with 11 bases between them. The CDR3 totals 13 residues. The CDR3 sequence is CASSLVRGGEQYF. CDR3 coding DNA: TGTGCCAGCAGCTTAGTCAGGGGTGGAGAGCAGTACTTC. The variable domain in full, completed from reference TRBV7-2 and TRBJ2-7, reads GAGVSQSPSNKVTEKGKDVELRCDPISGHTALYWYRQSLGQGLEFLIYFQGNSAPDKSGLPSDRFSAERTGGSVSTLTIQRTQQEDSAVYLCASSLVRGGEQYFGPGTRLTVT.

The V call is TRBV10-3, the J call TRBJ2-7; 10 bases are shared with TRBD1. The length of the CDR3 is 16 residues. Germline values: CDR1 ENHRY, CDR2 SYGVKD. J gave up 1 base and V 5 bases, and 8 bases lay outside the gene matches. The CDR3 DNA reads TGTGCCATCAGTACCACGGACAGGGGGGCGTCCTACGAGCAGTACTTC. This encodes CAISTTDRGASYEQYF.

This rearrangement joins TRBV6-2 or TRBV6-3 to TRBJ1-5, with D uncertain. CDR3 size: 13 residues. Germline CDR1 is MNHEY and CDR2 is SVGEGT. V was cut by 2 bases and J by 6 bases, with 8 bases left in between. The CDR3, as DNA: TGTGCCAGCAGTTACGGCGGCCCTCAGCCCCAGCATTTT. It is translated as CASSYGGPQPQHF.

The rearrangement joins TRBV19 to TRBJ2-5; D remains ambiguous. Germline V gene sequence: CDR1 LNHDA, CDR2 SQIVND (reference sequence). This CDR3 contains 13 residues. V was pared by 6 bases and J by 4 bases, with 12 bases between. DNA for the CDR3: TGTGCCAGTAGGGCTGATCGCACAGAGACCCAGTACTTC. Translated, it gives CASRADRTETQYF.

This clone is a singleton in its sample. This rearrangement joins TRBV6-2 or TRBV6-3 to TRBJ2-2; 11 bases map to TRBD2. This CDR3 has 17 residues. V was clipped by 7 bases and J by 5 bases; unmatched bases: 12. Germline assignment: CDR1 MNHEY and CDR2 SVGEGT. CDR3 in amino acids: CASTPAASGGRTGELFF. CDR3 sequence (DNA): TGTGCCAGCACCCCGGCGGCTAGCGGGGGGAGGACCGGGGAGCTGTTTTTT.

This chain connects TRBV11-2 to TRBJ1-3, with D perhaps matching TRBD1 (5 bases). Germline-derived CDR1 and CDR2 are SGHAT and FQNNGV. V lost 3 bases and J lost 4, with 13 bases in between. The CDR3 length is 15 residues. CDR3 DNA sequence: TGTGCCAGCAGCTTGGCGGGGGGTCTCGGAAACACCATATATTTT. Translation: CASSLAGGLGNTIYF.